The source of this T cell receptor (beta chain) is a study of blood T cell repertoires in COVID-19 (dated by TCRdb to about 2020). The study in broad terms: Collaborator samples came from the United States, Italy and Spain and covered acute and convalescent phases of COVID-19. Where HLA class I and class II types were available, the types were taken from metadata supplied by the sample provider, not from assay-based typing. The samples were drawn from the first 160 participants of the ongoing ImmuneRACE study and from 1,254 subjects provided by 6 global collaborators. The prospective study material was composed of cDNA or gDNA derived from T cells, B-cell-depleted T cells, or PBMCs. Deeply sampled blood TCRbeta repertoires from subjects exposed to, actively infected with, or recovered from COVID-19 were included in the dataset. The repertoires were released in a freely available public database intended as a resource for research on the immune response to SARS-CoV-2. The sample metadata nearly always contained a de-identified subject ID, COVID-19 status, age in years and sex.

V sheds 7 bases and J sheds 4 bases, leaving 13 bases between their ends. Including the terminal cysteine and phenylalanine, the CDR3 comprises 13 residues. The read is trimmed to its CDR3 DNA, 39 bases read in frame from base 1. CDR1 and CDR2, per the germline V gene, are MDHEN and SYDVKM. Concerning this clone: Its cognate antigen has yet to be identified. No much larger clone is present one base from it, and per-base qualities are unavailable.

TCRbeta CDR3 regions were amplified from genomic DNA by means of the immunoSEQ Assay, a bias-controlled multiplex PCR. Per the original workflow: The number of nucleated cells in each sample was estimated by amplification of reference gene primers within the assay. Sequence reads were collapsed and filtered to measure the absolute abundance of every unique TCRbeta CDR3 rearrangement. Productive Simpson clonality was computed per sample as the square root of Simpson's diversity index over productive rearrangements. Here the immuneACCESS table is served through TCRdb, limited to in-frame sequences with V and J called. Missing clones are a known gap in these copies; in checked studies unresolved V genes cover under half, and the rest lacks a known reason. The V and J calls and the clone size are those of that table, but D and trimming were determined from the DNA. The sample table contains over 130,000 clones; only one count was recorded for 65% to 85% of them. The top ten hold under 9.5% of the sample.

Each collaborating institution followed its own protocols to collect whole blood in K2EDTA tubes. For TCRbeta analysis, collaborators shipped samples as frozen whole blood, isolated PBMCs, or DNA extracted from either of those sample types. Summary of the overall study and its limitations: How much clinical and demographic metadata was included differed by source and by participant, and the metadata was provided uncurated.

The chain uses TRBV28 and TRBJ1-2; a tentative D call is TRBD1 (5 bases match). The sequencing sample was made of peripheral blood. The receptor's source is a human donor in a cohort sampled during active COVID-19. The CDR3 has the sequence CASTLQAAYGYTF. The sequenced DNA: TGTGCCAGCACCCTACAGGCGGCCTATGGCTACACCTTC.